These T cell receptor beta chains were read from a single sample in a study of blood T cell repertoires in COVID-19. Sequencing used immunoSEQ multiplex PCR; TCRdb keeps in-frame clones, though not all of them. The sample has 400,000 to 500,000 clones; approximately 91% are singletons. The material sequenced was PBMCs or T cells enriched from blood (not recorded which). These receptors all come from a woman between 18 and 30 years old who had been exposed to COVID-19. The CDR3 runs from the conserved cysteine through the conserved F or W. D genes are given only for firm matches. Only some rows state a clone size, as once, few, many or a class for expanded clones.

size,V,D,J,DNA,CDR3
-,TRBV28,TRBD1,TRBJ1-5,TGTGCCAGCAGTACAGGGGGTAGCAATCAGCCCCAGCATTTT,CASSTGGSNQPQHF
-,TRBV11-2,-,TRBJ1-1,TGTGCCAGCCGGAGATTTTCTACCACTGAAGCTTTCTTT,CASRRFSTTEAFF
-,TRBV5-1,TRBD1,TRBJ1-6,TGCGCCAGCAGCTTCAGGAGACAGGGGAAGGGGAATTCACCCCTCCACTTT,CASSFRRQGKGNSPLHF
-,TRBV4-1,TRBD1,TRBJ2-7,TGCGCCAGCAGCCAAGGACAACAGGGGATTACCTACGAGCAGTACTTC,CASSQGQQGITYEQYF
-,TRBV28,TRBD1,TRBJ1-4,TGTGCCAGCCGGGACAGGGTGGGGGAAAAACTGTTTTTT,CASRDRVGEKLFF
-,TRBV11-2,TRBD1,TRBJ1-1,TGTGCCAGCAGCCCCAGGACAGGGGGCATCGTGAACACTGAAGCTTTCTTT,CASSPRTGGIVNTEAFF
once,TRBV13,-,TRBJ1-1,TGTGCCAGCAGCTCCCCCCAGGCTGAAGCTTTCTTT,CASSSPQAEAFF
once,TRBV28,TRBD1,TRBJ2-3,TGTGCCAGCAGTTCAAGGGGACAGGGCCGAGATACGCAGTATTTT,CASSSRGQGRDTQYF
-,TRBV28,-,TRBJ1-2,TGTGCCACCCCGTCGGACAGTGTCTATGGCTACACCTTC,CATPSDSVYGYTF
-,TRBV14,-,TRBJ2-1,TGTGCCAGCCCGGTTCAACTAGAGGGCTACAATGAGCAGTTCTTC,CASPVQLEGYNEQFF
-,TRBV30,TRBD2,TRBJ2-5,TGTGCCTGGAGTAGGTGGGGGGGTGAAGAGACCCAGTACTTC,CAWSRWGGEETQYF
-,TRBV11-1,TRBD2,TRBJ2-7,TGTGCCAGCAGTTTTACTAGCGGGAGCTACGAGCAGTACTTC,CASSFTSGSYEQYF
-,TRBV10-3,TRBD2,TRBJ2-3,TGTGCCATCAGCGGGACTAGCGGGGGAGCAGATACGCAGTATTTT,CAISGTSGGADTQYF
-,TRBV25-1,-,TRBJ1-5,TGTGCCAGCTACAGGGAGCAGCCCCAGCATTTT,CASYREQPQHF
-,TRBV6-5,TRBD1,TRBJ2-7,TGTGCCAGCACCGAAGGGGGCACAGGGTACGAGCAGTACTTC,CASTEGGTGYEQYF
-,TRBV5-1,TRBD2,TRBJ2-3,TGCGCCAGCAAGCACCCCCTAGCGGGGGAAACTAGCACAGATACGCAGTATTTT,CASKHPLAGETSTDTQYF
-,TRBV24-1,TRBD1,TRBJ1-1,TGTGCCACCAGTGGCACAGGGGGCAAGGCTGAAGCTTTCTTT,CATSGTGGKAEAFF